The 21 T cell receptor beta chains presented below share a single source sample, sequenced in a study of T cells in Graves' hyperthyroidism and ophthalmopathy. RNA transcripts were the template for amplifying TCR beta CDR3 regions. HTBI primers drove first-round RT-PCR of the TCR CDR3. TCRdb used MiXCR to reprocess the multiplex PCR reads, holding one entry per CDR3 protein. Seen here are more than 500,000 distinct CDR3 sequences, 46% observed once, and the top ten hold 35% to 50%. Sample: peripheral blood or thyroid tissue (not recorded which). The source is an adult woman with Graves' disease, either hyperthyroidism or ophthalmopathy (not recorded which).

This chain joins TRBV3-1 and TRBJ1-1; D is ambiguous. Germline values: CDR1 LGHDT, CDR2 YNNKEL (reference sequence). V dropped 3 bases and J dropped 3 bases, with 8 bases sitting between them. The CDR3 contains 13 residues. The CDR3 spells CASSHPPDTEAFF. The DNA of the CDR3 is TGTGCCAGCAGCCACCCTCCAGACACTGAAGCTTTCTTT. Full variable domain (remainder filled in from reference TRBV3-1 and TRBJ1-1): DTAVSQTPKYLVTQMGNDKSIKCEQNLGHDTMYWYKQDSKKFLKIMFSYNNKELIINETVPNRFSPKSPDKAHLNLHINSLELGDSAVYFCASSHPPDTEAFFGQGTRLTVV.

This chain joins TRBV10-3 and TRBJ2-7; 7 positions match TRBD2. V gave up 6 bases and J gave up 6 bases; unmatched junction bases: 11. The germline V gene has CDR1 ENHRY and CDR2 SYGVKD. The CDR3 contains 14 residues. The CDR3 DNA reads TGTGCCATCAGATCCTGGGGGGGGGATGCCGAGCAGTACTTC. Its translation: CAIRSWGGDAEQYF.

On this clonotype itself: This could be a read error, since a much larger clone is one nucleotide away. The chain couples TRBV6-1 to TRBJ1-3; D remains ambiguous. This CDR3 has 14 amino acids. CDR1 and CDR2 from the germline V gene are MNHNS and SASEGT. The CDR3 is CASSEGFSVNTIYF. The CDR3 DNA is TGTGCCAGCAGTGAAGGTTTCTCTGTAAACACCATATATTTT.

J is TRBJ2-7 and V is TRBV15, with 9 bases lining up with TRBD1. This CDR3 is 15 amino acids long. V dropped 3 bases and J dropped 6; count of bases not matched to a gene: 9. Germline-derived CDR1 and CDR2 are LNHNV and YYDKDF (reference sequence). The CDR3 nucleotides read TGTGCCACCAGCAGTTGGGGACAGGGAGAGGGCGAGCAGTACTTC. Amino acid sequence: CATSSWGQGEGEQYF.

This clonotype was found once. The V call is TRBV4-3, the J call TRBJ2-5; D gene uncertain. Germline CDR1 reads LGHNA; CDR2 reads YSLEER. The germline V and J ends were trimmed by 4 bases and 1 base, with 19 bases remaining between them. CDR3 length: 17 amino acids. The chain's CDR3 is CASSPKVVGRSQETQYF. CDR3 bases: TGCGCCAGCAGCCCCAAGGTTGTAGGGCGGTCCCAAGAGACCCAGTACTTC.

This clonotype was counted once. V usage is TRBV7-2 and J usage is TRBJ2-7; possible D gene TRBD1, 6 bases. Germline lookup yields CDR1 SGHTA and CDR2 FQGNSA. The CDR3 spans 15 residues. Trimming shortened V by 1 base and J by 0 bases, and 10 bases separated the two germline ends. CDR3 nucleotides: TGTGCCAGCAGCTTAGATCGGGACACCTCCTACGAGCAGTACTTC. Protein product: CASSLDRDTSYEQYF.

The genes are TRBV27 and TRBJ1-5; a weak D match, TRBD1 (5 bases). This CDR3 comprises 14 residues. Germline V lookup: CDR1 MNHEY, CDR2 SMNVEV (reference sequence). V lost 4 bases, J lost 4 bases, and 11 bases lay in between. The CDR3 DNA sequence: TGTGCCAGCAGTTCCAGACGGGGGAATCAGCCCCAGCATTTT. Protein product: CASSSRRGNQPQHF.

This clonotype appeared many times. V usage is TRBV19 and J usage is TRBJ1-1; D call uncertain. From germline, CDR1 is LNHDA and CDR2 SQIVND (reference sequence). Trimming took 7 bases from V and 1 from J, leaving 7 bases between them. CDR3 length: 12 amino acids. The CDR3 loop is CASNQQNTEAFF. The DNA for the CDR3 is TGTGCCAGTAATCAACAGAACACTGAAGCTTTCTTT.

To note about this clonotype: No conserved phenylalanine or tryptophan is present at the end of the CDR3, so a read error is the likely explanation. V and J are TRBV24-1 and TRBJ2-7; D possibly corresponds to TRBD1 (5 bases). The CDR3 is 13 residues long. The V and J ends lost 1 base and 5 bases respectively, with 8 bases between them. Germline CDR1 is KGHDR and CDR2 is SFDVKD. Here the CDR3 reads CATSDFTGNEQYL. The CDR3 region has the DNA TGTGCCACCAGTGATTTTACAGGAAACGAGCAGTACCTC.

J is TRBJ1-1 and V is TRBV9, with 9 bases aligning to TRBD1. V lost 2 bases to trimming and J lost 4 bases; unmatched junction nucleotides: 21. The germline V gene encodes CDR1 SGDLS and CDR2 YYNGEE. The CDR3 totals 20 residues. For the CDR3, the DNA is TGTGCCAGCAGCGTGGGTTTATTGGACAGGGGATTGAGCGGACGCACTGAAGCTTTCTTT. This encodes CASSVGLLDRGLSGRTEAFF.

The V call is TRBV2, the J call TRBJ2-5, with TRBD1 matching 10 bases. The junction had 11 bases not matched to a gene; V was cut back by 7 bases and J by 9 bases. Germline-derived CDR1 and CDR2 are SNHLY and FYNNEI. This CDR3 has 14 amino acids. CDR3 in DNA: TGTGCCAGCAATATCGGACAGGGGGATCAGCCCCAGTACTTC. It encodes CASNIGQGDQPQYF.

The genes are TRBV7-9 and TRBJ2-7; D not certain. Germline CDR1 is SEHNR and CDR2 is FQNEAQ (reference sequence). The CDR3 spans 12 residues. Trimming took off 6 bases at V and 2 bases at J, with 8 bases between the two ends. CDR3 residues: CASSERPYEQYF. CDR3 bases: TGTGCCAGCAGTGAGAGGCCCTACGAGCAGTACTTC.

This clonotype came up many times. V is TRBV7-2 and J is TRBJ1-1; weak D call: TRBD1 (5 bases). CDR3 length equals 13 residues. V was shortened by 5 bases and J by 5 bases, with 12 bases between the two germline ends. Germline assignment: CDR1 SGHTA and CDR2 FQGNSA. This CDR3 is CASSLAGETEAFF. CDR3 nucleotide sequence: TGTGCCAGCAGCCTGGCGGGGGAAACTGAAGCTTTCTTT.

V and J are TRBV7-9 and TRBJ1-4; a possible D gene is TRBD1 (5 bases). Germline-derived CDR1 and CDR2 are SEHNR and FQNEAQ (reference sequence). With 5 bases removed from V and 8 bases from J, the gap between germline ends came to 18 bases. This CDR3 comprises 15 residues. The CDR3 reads CASSHRDSWAEKLFF. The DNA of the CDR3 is TGTGCCAGCAGCCACCGGGACTCCTGGGCGGAAAAACTGTTTTTT.

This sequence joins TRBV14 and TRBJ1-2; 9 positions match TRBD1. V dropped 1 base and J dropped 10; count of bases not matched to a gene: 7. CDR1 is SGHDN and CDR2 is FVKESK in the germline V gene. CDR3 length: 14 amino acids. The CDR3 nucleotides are TGTGCCAGCAGCCAAGGGGGACAGGGACGCGCCTACACCTTC. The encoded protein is CASSQGGQGRAYTF. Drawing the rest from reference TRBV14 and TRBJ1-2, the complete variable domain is EAGVTQFPSHSVIEKGQTVTLRCDPISGHDNLYWYRRVMGKEIKFLLHFVKESKQDESGMPNNRFLAERTGGTYSTLKVQPAELEDSGVYFCASSQGGQGRAYTFGSGTRLTVV.

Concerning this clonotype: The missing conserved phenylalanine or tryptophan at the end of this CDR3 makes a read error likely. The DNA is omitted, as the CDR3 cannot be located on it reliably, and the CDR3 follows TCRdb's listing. The CDR3 reads CASSPHPA. The chain carries TRBV5-1 and TRBJ1-2. In germline, CDR1 is SGHRS, CDR2 YFSETQ. The length of the CDR3 is 8 amino acids, counting both ends.

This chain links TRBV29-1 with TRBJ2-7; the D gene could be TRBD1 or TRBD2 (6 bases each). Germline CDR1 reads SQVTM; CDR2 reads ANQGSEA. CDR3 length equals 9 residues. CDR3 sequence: CRGGTEQYF. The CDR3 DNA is TGCAGAGGGGGGACCGAGCAGTACTTC.

Here the CDR3 reads CASQGSGYGYTF. CDR3 nucleotide sequence: TGTGCTAGTCAGGGTAGTGGCTATGGCTACACCTTC. The chain recombines TRBV10-3 with TRBJ1-2, with D possibly being TRBD1 (5 bases). Germline V gives CDR1 ENHRY, CDR2 SYGVKD. The CDR3 loop spans 12 amino acids.

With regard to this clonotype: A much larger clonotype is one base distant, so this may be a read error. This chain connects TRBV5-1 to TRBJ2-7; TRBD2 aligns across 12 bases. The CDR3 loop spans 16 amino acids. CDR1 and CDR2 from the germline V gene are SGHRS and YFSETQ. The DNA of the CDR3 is TGCGCCAGCAGCAAGGGACTAGCGGGTTTTGACTACGAGCACTACTTC. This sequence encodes CASSKGLAGFDYEHYF.

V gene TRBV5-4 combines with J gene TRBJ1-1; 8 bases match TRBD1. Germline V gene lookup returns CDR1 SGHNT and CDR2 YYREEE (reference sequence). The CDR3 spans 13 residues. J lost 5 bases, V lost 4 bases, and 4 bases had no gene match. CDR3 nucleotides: TGTGCCAGCAGCGCCCGACAGGGGACTGAAGCTTTCTTT. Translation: CASSARQGTEAFF. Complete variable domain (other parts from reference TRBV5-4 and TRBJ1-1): ETGVTQSPTHLIKTRGQQVTLRCSSQSGHNTVSWYQQALGQGPQFIFQYYREEENGRGNFPPRFSGLQFPNYSSELNVNALELDDSALYLCASSARQGTEAFFGQGTRLTVV.

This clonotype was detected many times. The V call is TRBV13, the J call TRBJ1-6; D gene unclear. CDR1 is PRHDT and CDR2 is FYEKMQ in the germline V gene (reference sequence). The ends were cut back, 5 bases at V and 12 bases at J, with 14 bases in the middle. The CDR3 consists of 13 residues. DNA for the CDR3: TGTGCCAGCAGCCAAACCCTCTCCGGACCCCTCCACTTT. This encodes CASSQTLSGPLHF. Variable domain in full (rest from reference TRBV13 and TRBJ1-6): AAGVIQSPRHLIKEKRETATLKCYPIPRHDTVYWYQQGPGQDPQFLISFYEKMQSDKGSIPDRFSAQQFSDYHSELNMSSLELGDSALYFCASSQTLSGPLHFGNGTRLTVT.